The T cell receptor beta chain described here comes from a study of blood T cell repertoires in COVID-19. Participants were aged about 18 to 100 years from 20 to 30 US areas. Original processing notes: Amplification from reference gene primers served as the basis for estimated nucleated cell counts. Profiled with immunoSEQ multiplex PCR; TCRdb holds only in-frame clones, not every one. Clonal size and the V and J genes are those of that table, whereas D and trimming came from the DNA. The sample shows 200,000 to 300,000 clones, 83% of them seen only once. This clone showed up just once. The V end was cut by 6 bases, the J end by 6 bases, with 12 bases between. Per the germline V gene, CDR1 is LGHNT and CDR2 is FRNRAP. The CDR3 length is 13 residues.

Sequences were obtained from PBMCs or T cells enriched from blood (not recorded which). The rearrangement links TRBV12-5 to TRBJ1-5, with a possible D match to TRBD1 (6 bases). The receptor's source is a woman between 40 and 55 years old who had been exposed to COVID-19. The CDR3 coding sequence is TGTGCTAGTGGGGGGGGGCCAAGTCAGCCCCAGCATTTT. It codes for CASGGGPSQPQHF.